A selection of T cell receptor beta chains follows, all from one sample in a study of chemoradiotherapy in HPV16-positive cancers. Profiled with immunoSEQ multiplex PCR; TCRdb holds only in-frame clones, not every one. The table lists over 8,000 clones, more than 75% of them singletons. Material: blood, obtained from a patient who underwent chemoradiotherapy. The source of these receptors is a human donor with HPV-associated anogenital cancer. Both conserved end residues are part of each CDR3. A D gene is named only where the DNA matches it firmly. Not all rows give a size; the values are once, few, many and, for expanded clones, a class.

clone size: .; J gene: TRBJ1-3; D gene: .; V gene: TRBV18; CDR3 protein: CASSRGSGSGNTIYF; CDR3 DNA: TGTGCCAGCTCACGGGGAAGTGGATCTGGAAACACCATATATTTT
clone size: .; J gene: TRBJ1-6; D gene: .; V gene: TRBV25-1; CDR3 protein: CASSESGAGSGSPLHF; CDR3 DNA: TGTGCCAGCAGTGAATCGGGGGCAGGCTCCGGTTCACCCCTCCACTTT
clone size: .; J gene: TRBJ2-5; D gene: TRBD1; V gene: TRBV18; CDR3 protein: CASTSDRATKGTQYF; CDR3 DNA: TGTGCCAGCACCTCGGACAGGGCCACCAAGGGGACCCAGTACTTC
clone size: .; J gene: TRBJ2-7; D gene: TRBD1; V gene: TRBV5-1; CDR3 protein: CASSLGGTGNFHEQYF; CDR3 DNA: TGCGCCAGCAGCCTAGGGGGGACAGGGAATTTCCACGAGCAGTACTTC
clone size: few; J gene: TRBJ1-3; D gene: TRBD1; V gene: TRBV7-9; CDR3 protein: CASSLRPGGSDTIYF; CDR3 DNA: TGTGCCAGCAGCTTAAGGCCAGGGGGCTCGGACACCATATATTTT
clone size: .; J gene: TRBJ1-1; D gene: .; V gene: TRBV27; CDR3 protein: CASSFSGSNTEAFF; CDR3 DNA: TGTGCCAGCAGTTTCTCTGGTTCTAACACTGAAGCTTTCTTT
clone size: .; J gene: TRBJ1-4; D gene: .; V gene: TRBV21-1; CDR3 protein: CANGRCGKLFF; CDR3 DNA: TGTGCGAATGGACGGTGCGGGAAACTGTTTTTT
clone size: .; J gene: TRBJ2-7; D gene: .; V gene: TRBV5-6; CDR3 protein: CASSLGRGKGEQYF; CDR3 DNA: TGTGCCAGCAGCTTGGGTCGGGGGAAGGGGGAGCAGTACTTC
clone size: once; J gene: TRBJ1-1; D gene: .; V gene: TRBV10-3; CDR3 protein: CAISDPLYSYTEAFF; CDR3 DNA: TGTGCCATCAGTGACCCCCTCTACAGTTACACTGAAGCTTTCTTT
clone size: .; J gene: TRBJ1-6; D gene: .; V gene: TRBV29-1; CDR3 protein: CSVGTQPSSPLHF; CDR3 DNA: TGCAGCGTTGGGACACAGCCTTCTTCACCCCTCCACTTT
clone size: .; J gene: TRBJ2-7; D gene: .; V gene: TRBV28; CDR3 protein: CASSHSYEQYF; CDR3 DNA: TGTGCCAGCAGTCACTCCTACGAGCAGTACTTC
clone size: .; J gene: TRBJ1-3; D gene: TRBD1; V gene: TRBV7-2; CDR3 protein: CASSLADRGPGNTIYF; CDR3 DNA: TGTGCCAGCAGCTTAGCCGACAGGGGGCCTGGAAACACCATATATTTT
clone size: .; J gene: TRBJ1-3; D gene: .; V gene: TRBV19; CDR3 protein: CASRTAFSGNTIYF; CDR3 DNA: TGTGCCAGTAGGACAGCTTTCTCTGGAAACACCATATATTTT
clone size: few; J gene: TRBJ1-2; D gene: .; V gene: TRBV5-1; CDR3 protein: CASSLVSQGGGYTF; CDR3 DNA: TGCGCCAGCAGCTTGGTTTCCCAGGGAGGAGGCTACACCTTC
clone size: .; J gene: TRBJ1-4; D gene: TRBD1; V gene: TRBV6-5; CDR3 protein: CASWGQGHEKLFF; CDR3 DNA: TGTGCCAGCTGGGGACAGGGGCATGAAAAACTGTTTTTT
clone size: .; J gene: TRBJ1-2; D gene: .; V gene: TRBV2; CDR3 protein: CASSERGPNYGYTF; CDR3 DNA: TGTGCCAGCAGTGAACGCGGCCCTAACTATGGCTACACCTTC